These 20 T cell receptor beta chains were all obtained from the same sample, sequenced in a study of spatial heterogeneity in lung cancer. Time point of the sample: sample taken at primary tumor resection. Sequencing of whole RNA from tumor, nontumor lung or frozen PBMC involved no sorting. One entry per CDR3 protein results from TCRdb running MiXCR on the 5' RACE reads. The sample shows tens of thousands of distinct CDR3 sequences, approximately 12% of them seen only once. The sequenced sample was PBMCs, obtained at surgery. These receptors were taken from a male donor with early-stage non-small cell lung cancer.

In this sample, this clonotype turned up many times. The rearrangement joins TRBV12-3 or TRBV12-4 to TRBJ2-2; 13 nucleotides line up with TRBD2. Unmatched junction bases numbered 4, after V lost 5 bases and J lost 4 bases. This CDR3 comprises 16 residues. The CDR3 bases are TGTGCCAGCAGTCCGGGACTAGCGGGGCCCACCGGGGAGCTGTTTTTT. Residues: CASSPGLAGPTGELFF.

This clonotype was found many times. V gene TRBV5-4 combines with J gene TRBJ2-2; 10 nucleotides agree with TRBD1. This CDR3 spans 15 amino acids. The germline gives CDR1 SGHNT, CDR2 YYREEE (reference sequence). J gave up 8 bases and V 5 bases, and 9 bases lay outside the gene matches. CDR3 amino acids: CASSSRQGAGGELFF. The CDR3 DNA reads TGTGCCAGCAGTTCCAGACAGGGGGCAGGTGGGGAGCTGTTTTTT.

V gene TRBV3-1 combines with J gene TRBJ2-5, with D perhaps being TRBD1 or TRBD2 (6 bases each). Germline CDR1 and CDR2: LGHDT and YNNKEL (reference sequence). V dropped 0 bases and J dropped 4 bases, with 12 bases sitting between them. CDR3 length: 15 residues. The CDR3 DNA reads TGTGCCAGCAGCCAAGAATCGAGGGGGGCAGAGACCCAGTACTTC. It is translated as CASSQESRGAETQYF.

V and J are TRBV15 and TRBJ2-3, with a tentative D call TRBD2 (6 bases). Per germline, CDR1 LNHNV and CDR2 YYDKDF (reference sequence). V dropped 4 bases and J dropped 1 base, with 9 bases sitting between them. This CDR3 is 14 amino acids long. CDR3 sequence: CATSTWGGTDTQYF. CDR3 bases: TGTGCCACCAGCACCTGGGGGGGCACAGATACGCAGTATTTT.

The V call is TRBV10-3, the J call TRBJ2-1; 9 bases map to TRBD2. V trimming: 6 bases; J trimming: 4 bases; junction bases outside the gene matches: 7. The CDR3 length is 15 residues. Germline CDR1 ENHRY, CDR2 SYGVKD. The CDR3 DNA follows: TGTGCCATCAGGGAGCGGGAGGCTGTGTACAATGAGCAGTTCTTC. Translated: CAIREREAVYNEQFF.

V and J are TRBV14 and TRBJ2-2; no reliable D call. Germline CDR1 SGHDN, CDR2 FVKESK. The CDR3 is 13 amino acids. V was cut by 0 bases and J by 6 bases, with 5 bases left in between. The CDR3 DNA reads TGTGCCAGCAGCCAAGAAGTGGCCGGGGAGCTGTTTTTT. It is translated as CASSQEVAGELFF.

This clonotype has only a few counts. The chain recombines TRBV13 with TRBJ2-1; D is perhaps TRBD2 (7 bases). Germline values: CDR1 PRHDT, CDR2 FYEKMQ (reference sequence). V lost 1 base to trimming and J lost 5 bases, with 15 bases between them. CDR3 length: 16 residues. In DNA form, the CDR3 reads TGTGCCAGCAGCTTAGATACGGGGGGCCTCCACAATGAGCAGTTCTTC. Its translation is CASSLDTGGLHNEQFF.

This clonotype was observed at least ten times. This chain uses TRBV10-3 with TRBJ2-5; no firm D call. V was clipped by 6 bases and J by 7 bases, with 21 bases between them. The CDR3 sequence is 15 residues long. CDR1 and CDR2 from the germline V gene are ENHRY and SYGVKD. The CDR3: CAIRPALGPDGTQYF. CDR3 in DNA: TGTGCCATCAGGCCCGCCTTGGGCCCTGACGGGACCCAGTACTTC.

This clonotype occurred a few times. J is TRBJ2-5 and V is TRBV5-1; 10 nucleotides match TRBD1. The germline V gene encodes CDR1 SGHRS and CDR2 YFSETQ. Losses at the gene ends were 4 bases for V and 5 bases for J; bases not matched to a gene: 8. The CDR3 totals 15 residues. DNA for the CDR3: TGCGCCAGCAGCCACCGACAGGGGGCTTTGGAGACCCAGTACTTC. Translated, it gives CASSHRQGALETQYF.

This clonotype was seen a handful of times. The chain carries TRBV7-9 and TRBJ2-2; D unresolved. The CDR3 extends over 13 amino acids. V shed 5 bases and J shed 4 bases, with 8 bases lying between them. The germline CDR1 and CDR2 sequences are SEHNR and FQNEAQ (reference sequence). In nucleotides, the CDR3 is TGTGCCAGCAGCCCCCTAGGCACCGGGGAGCTGTTTTTT. Translation: CASSPLGTGELFF.

The rearrangement uses TRBV6-5 and TRBJ2-3, with 7 bases fitting TRBD2. Germline V gene data show CDR1 as MNHEY and CDR2 as SVGAGI. J was trimmed by 6 bases and V by 7 bases; bases with no gene match: 10. This CDR3 contains 14 residues. CDR3 sequence reads: CASTMGDYRDTQYF. CDR3 DNA: TGTGCCAGCACCATGGGGGACTACCGGGATACGCAGTATTTT.

In this sample, this clonotype turned up a few times. The gene calls are TRBV7-2 and TRBJ2-3; D remains ambiguous. Germline V gene data show CDR1 as SGHTA and CDR2 as FQGNSA. The CDR3 runs to 10 residues. Between the trimmed V and J ends, which lost 8 bases and 4 bases, there was a span of 4 bases. CDR3 nucleotides: TGTGCCAGCTTTTCAGATACGCAGTATTTT. The encoded protein is CASFSDTQYF.

The chain is built from TRBV12-3 or TRBV12-4 and TRBJ2-1; perhaps TRBD1 as D (5 bases). V was trimmed by 2 bases and J by 0 bases, leaving 17 bases between them. The CDR3 runs to 18 residues. The CDR3 region is CASSLTPGLYSSYNEQFF. Written as DNA, the CDR3 is TGTGCCAGCAGTTTAACGCCAGGGCTCTATAGCTCCTACAATGAGCAGTTCTTC.

This clonotype was detected only a few times. V usage is TRBV9 and J usage is TRBJ2-1; TRBD2 matches at 9 bases. The germline gives CDR1 SGDLS, CDR2 YYNGEE. The CDR3 sequence is 15 residues long. V shed 0 bases, J shed 7 bases, and the junction held 5 bases outside the gene matches. This CDR3 is CASSVASSGVNEQFF. The CDR3 region has the DNA TGTGCCAGCAGCGTAGCGTCTAGCGGGGTGAATGAGCAGTTCTTC.

V gene TRBV11-3 combines with J gene TRBJ2-2; D is perhaps TRBD2 (5 bases). There are 15 residues in the CDR3. V was cut by 5 bases and J by 2 bases, with 12 bases left in between. Per germline, CDR1 SGHNT and CDR2 YENEEA. This chain's CDR3 is CASSPSGINTGELFF. The CDR3 DNA sequence: TGTGCCAGCAGCCCCTCGGGGATTAACACCGGGGAGCTGTTTTTT. The full variable domain, completed using reference TRBV11-3 and TRBJ2-2, is EAGVVQSPRYKIIEKKQPVAFWCNPISGHNTLYWYLQNLGQGPELLIRYENEEAVDDSQLPKDRFSAERLKGVDSTLKIQPAELGDSAVYLCASSPSGINTGELFFGEGSRLTVL.

In this sample, this clonotype turned up many times. The rearrangement links TRBV15 to TRBJ2-2; no clear D gene. V lost 1 base to trimming and J lost 7 bases, with 10 bases between them. From germline, CDR1 is LNHNV and CDR2 YYDKDF (reference sequence). This CDR3 is 14 amino acids long. CDR3 sequence reads: CATSRVGPVGELFF. CDR3 sequence (DNA): TGTGCCACCAGCAGAGTTGGGCCCGTCGGGGAGCTGTTTTTT.

The chain combines TRBV6-2 or TRBV6-3 with TRBJ2-7; D perhaps matches TRBD2 (5 bases). Germline lookup yields CDR1 MNHEY and CDR2 SVGEGT. The CDR3 consists of 14 residues. Between the trimmed V and J ends, which lost 5 bases and 1 base, there was a span of 12 bases. The CDR3 region has the DNA TGTGCCAGCAGTCGACGAGGGCGTTCCTACGAGCAGTACTTC. It is translated as CASSRRGRSYEQYF.

This rearrangement joins TRBV20-1 to TRBJ2-2; D unresolved. The germline V and J ends were trimmed by 4 bases and 2 bases, with 17 bases remaining between them. The CDR3 spans 16 residues. CDR1 and CDR2 (germline): DFQATT, SNEGSKA (reference sequence). CDR3 loop: CSATPPLIYNTGELFF. The DNA of the CDR3 is TGCAGTGCTACACCCCCCTTAATCTATAACACCGGGGAGCTGTTTTTT.

The chain is built from TRBV5-1 and TRBJ2-1; 8 bases match TRBD2. CDR1 is SGHRS, CDR2 YFSETQ, per germline. The CDR3 sequence is 15 residues long. The V and J ends lost 4 bases and 5 bases, in that order; junction bases with no gene match: 8. The CDR3 spells CASSPSGSLNNEQFF. DNA of the CDR3: TGCGCCAGCAGCCCAAGCGGGAGCCTGAACAATGAGCAGTTCTTC.

V usage is TRBV5-1 and J usage is TRBJ1-1; TRBD1 matches at 8 bases. The CDR3 has 14 residues. The junction had 4 bases not matched to a gene; V was cut back by 2 bases and J by 4 bases. CDR1 and CDR2 from the germline V gene are SGHRS and YFSETQ. The DNA for the CDR3 is TGCGCCAGCAGCTTCAGACAGGGGCCCACTGAAGCTTTCTTT. Its translation is CASSFRQGPTEAFF.